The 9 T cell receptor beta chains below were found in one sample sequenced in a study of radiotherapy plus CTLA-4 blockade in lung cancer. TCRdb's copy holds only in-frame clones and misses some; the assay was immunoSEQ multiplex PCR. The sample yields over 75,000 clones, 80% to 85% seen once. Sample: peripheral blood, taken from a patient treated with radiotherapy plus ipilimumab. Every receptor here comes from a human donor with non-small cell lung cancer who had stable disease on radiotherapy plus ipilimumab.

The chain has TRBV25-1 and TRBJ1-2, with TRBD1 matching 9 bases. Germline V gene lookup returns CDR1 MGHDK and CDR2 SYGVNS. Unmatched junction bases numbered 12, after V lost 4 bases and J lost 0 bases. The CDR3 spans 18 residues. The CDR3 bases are TGTGCCAGCAGTGCCCCGGGACAGGGAGGAAAGACTAACTATGGCTACACCTTC. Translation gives CASSAPGQGGKTNYGYTF.

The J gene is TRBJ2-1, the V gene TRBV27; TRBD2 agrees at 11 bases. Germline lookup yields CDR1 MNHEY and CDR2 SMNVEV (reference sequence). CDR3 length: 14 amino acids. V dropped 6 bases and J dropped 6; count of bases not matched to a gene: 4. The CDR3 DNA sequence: TGTGCCAGCAGCCTTCTAGCGGGAGGCAATGAGCAGTTCTTC. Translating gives CASSLLAGGNEQFF.

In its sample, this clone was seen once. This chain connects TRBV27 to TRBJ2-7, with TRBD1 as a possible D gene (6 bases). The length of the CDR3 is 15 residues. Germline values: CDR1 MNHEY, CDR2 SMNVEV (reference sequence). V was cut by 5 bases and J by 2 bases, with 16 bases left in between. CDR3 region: CASSRDRRFTYEQYF. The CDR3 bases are TGTGCCAGCAGTCGTGACAGGCGATTTACCTACGAGCAGTACTTC.

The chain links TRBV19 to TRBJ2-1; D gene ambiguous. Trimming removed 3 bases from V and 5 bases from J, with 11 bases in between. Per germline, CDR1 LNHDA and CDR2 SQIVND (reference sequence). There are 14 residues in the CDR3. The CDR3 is CASSIGVSNNEQFF. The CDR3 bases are TGTGCCAGTAGTATTGGTGTGAGTAACAATGAGCAGTTCTTC.

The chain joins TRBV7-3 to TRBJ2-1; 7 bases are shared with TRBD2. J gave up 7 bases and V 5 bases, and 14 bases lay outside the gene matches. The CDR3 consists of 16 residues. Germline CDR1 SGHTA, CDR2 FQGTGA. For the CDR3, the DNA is TGTGCCAGCAGCCCCCAGGGTGCGGGAGTTCGTAATGAGCAGTTCTTC. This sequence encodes CASSPQGAGVRNEQFF.

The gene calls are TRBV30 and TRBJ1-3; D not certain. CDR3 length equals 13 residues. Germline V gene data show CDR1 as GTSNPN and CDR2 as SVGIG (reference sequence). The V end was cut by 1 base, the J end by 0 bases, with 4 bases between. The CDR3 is CAWSAGSGNTIYF. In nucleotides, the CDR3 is TGTGCCTGGAGTGCGGGCTCTGGAAACACCATATATTTT.

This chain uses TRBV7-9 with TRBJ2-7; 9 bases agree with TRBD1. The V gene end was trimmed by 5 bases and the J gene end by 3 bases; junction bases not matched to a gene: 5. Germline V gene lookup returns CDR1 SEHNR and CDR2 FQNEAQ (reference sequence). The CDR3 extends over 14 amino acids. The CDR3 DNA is TGTGCCAGCAGCATGGGACAGGGAGGCTACGAGCAGTACTTC. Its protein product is CASSMGQGGYEQYF.

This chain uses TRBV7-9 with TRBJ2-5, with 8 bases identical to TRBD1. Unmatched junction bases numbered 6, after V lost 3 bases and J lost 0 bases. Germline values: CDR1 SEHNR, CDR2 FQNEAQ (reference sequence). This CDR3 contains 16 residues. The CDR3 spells CASSFGTGGYQETQYF. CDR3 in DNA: TGTGCCAGCAGCTTTGGAACAGGGGGATACCAAGAGACCCAGTACTTC.

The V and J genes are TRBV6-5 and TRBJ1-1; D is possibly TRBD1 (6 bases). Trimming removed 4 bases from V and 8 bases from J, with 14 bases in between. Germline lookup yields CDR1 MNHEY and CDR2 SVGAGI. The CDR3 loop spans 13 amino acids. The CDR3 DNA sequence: TGTGCCAGCAGTTCCGTCGGGGGCAGGGAAGCTTTCTTT. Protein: CASSSVGGREAFF.